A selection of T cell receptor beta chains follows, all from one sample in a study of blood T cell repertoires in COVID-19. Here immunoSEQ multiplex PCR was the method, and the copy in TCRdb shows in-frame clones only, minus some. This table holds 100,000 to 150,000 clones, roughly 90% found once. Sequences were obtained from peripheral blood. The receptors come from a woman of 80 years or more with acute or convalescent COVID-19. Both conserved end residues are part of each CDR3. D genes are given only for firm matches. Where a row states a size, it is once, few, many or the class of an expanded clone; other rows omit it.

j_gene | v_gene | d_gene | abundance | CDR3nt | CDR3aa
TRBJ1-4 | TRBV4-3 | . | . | TGCGCCAGCAGCCAGGAGGGGAGGGGGGGAGAAAAACTGTTTTTT | CASSQEGRGGEKLFF
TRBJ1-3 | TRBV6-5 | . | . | TGTGCCAGCAGTTACGGAACCGGGACAACCGGGGACACCATATATTTT | CASSYGTGTTGDTIYF
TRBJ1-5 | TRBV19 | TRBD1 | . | TGTGCCAGTAGCCCCGACAGGGTCCGGTTCCAGCCCCAGCATTTT | CASSPDRVRFQPQHF
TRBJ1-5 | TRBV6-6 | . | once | TGTGCCACAAATTTAGACAGGTTGCAGCCCCAGCATTTT | CATNLDRLQPQHF
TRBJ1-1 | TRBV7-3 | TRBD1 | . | TGTGCCAGCAGCTCGCCCGACAGGGGGGACACTGAAGCTTTCTTT | CASSSPDRGDTEAFF
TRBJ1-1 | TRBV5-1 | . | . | TGCGCCAGCATCTCGGGTGGAGGGATGAACACTGAAGCTTTCTTT | CASISGGGMNTEAFF
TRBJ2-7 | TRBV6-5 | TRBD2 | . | TGTGCCAGCAGTTGGAGGAGCGGGAGTAACGAGCAGTACTTC | CASSWRSGSNEQYF
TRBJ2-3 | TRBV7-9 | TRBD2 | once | TGTGCCAGCAGCCCTCGGGGGGGGGTTAGCACAGATACGCAGTATTTT | CASSPRGGVSTDTQYF
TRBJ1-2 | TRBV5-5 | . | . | TGTGCCAGCACCCTGAATGTGGGGCCCAGGGGCTACACCTTC | CASTLNVGPRGYTF
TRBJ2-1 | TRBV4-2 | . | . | TGTGCCAGCAGCCCCTCGCTGAGCGGTCCCTACAATGAGCAGTTCTTC | CASSPSLSGPYNEQFF
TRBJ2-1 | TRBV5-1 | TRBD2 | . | TGCGCCAGCAGCCAATTTGCCGGGACTAGCGGGGTCAATGAGCAGTTCTTC | CASSQFAGTSGVNEQFF
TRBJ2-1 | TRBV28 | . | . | TGTGCCAGCAGCCTTGGCAGGTATGAGCAGTTCTTC | CASSLGRYEQFF
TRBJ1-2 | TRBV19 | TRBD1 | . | TGTGCCAGTAGTAGAAAAGACAGGGGCTATGGCTACACCTTC | CASSRKDRGYGYTF
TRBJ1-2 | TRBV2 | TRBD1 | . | TGTGCCAGCAGTGACCGGACAGGGTTGGATGGCTACACCTTC | CASSDRTGLDGYTF
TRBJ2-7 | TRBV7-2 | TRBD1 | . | TGTGCCAGCAGCCTGCATGGGGACAGGGGCCTTTACGAGCAGTACTTC | CASSLHGDRGLYEQYF
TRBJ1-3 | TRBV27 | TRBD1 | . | TGTGCCAGCAGTTTCTCCGGGACAGGGAGGGGGGGGCTATATTTT | CASSFSGTGRGGLYF
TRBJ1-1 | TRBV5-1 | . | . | TGCGCCAGCAGGGTTGGGGCGACGGGAGGGAACACTGAAGCTTTCTTT | CASRVGATGGNTEAFF
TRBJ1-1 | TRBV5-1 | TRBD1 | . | TGCGCCAGCAGTTACGACAGGGGTGGGGGTGAAGCTTTCTTT | CASSYDRGGGEAFF
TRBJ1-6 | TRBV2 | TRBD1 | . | TGTGCCAGCAGTGAACGGCAGGGGGACAATTCACCCCTCCACTTT | CASSERQGDNSPLHF
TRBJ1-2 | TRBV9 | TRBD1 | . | TGTGCCAGCAGCGTCGACAGGGGAGCCTATGGCTACACCTTC | CASSVDRGAYGYTF
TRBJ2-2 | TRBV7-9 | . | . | TGTGCCAGCAGCTTATCTGCTTTGAGCACCGGGGAGCTGTTTTTT | CASSLSALSTGELFF
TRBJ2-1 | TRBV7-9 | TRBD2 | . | TGTGCCAGCAGCATTCTAGCGGGATCTAGCAATGAGCAGTTCTTC | CASSILAGSSNEQFF
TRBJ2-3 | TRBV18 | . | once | TGTGCCAGCTCACCGGGCCTCGAAAGCACAGATACGCAGTATTTT | CASSPGLESTDTQYF
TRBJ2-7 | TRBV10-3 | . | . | TGTGCCATCAGGGATACTAGCCCCGTAGGCGAGCAGTACTTC | CAIRDTSPVGEQYF
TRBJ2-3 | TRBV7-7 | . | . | TGTGCCAGCAGCTTAGCCAACGGGGTCACAGATACGCAGTATTTT | CASSLANGVTDTQYF
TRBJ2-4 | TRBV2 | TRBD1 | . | TGTGCCAGCAGCCCCGGGACAGGGGACAGAGCCAAAAACATTCAGTACTTC | CASSPGTGDRAKNIQYF
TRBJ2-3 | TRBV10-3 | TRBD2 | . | TGTGCCATCAGTGGGAGCGGGGCGCTTTACACAGATACGCAGTATTTT | CAISGSGALYTDTQYF
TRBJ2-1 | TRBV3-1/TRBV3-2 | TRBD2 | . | TGTGCCAGCAGCCCCGGGGGGTTGGGATCAAGCTCCTACAATGAGCAGTTCTTC | CASSPGGLGSSSYNEQFF
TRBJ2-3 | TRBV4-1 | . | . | TGCGCCAGCAGTCGCGGGGAAAACACAGATACGCAGTATTTT | CASSRGENTDTQYF
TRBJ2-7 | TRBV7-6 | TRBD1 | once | TGTGCCAGCAGCTATGCACCGGGACAGGGGTTTGGCGAGCAGTACTTC | CASSYAPGQGFGEQYF
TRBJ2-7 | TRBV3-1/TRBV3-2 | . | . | TGTGCCAGCAGCCAAGATCTTAGCGAGGACGAGCAGTACTTC | CASSQDLSEDEQYF
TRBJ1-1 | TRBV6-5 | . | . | TGTGCCAGCACTCGAAATCGACAGTCGAACACTGAAGCTTTCTTT | CASTRNRQSNTEAFF
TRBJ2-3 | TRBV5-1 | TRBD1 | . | TGCGCCAGCACCCGGACAGGAGAGGGCACAGATACGCAGTATTTT | CASTRTGEGTDTQYF
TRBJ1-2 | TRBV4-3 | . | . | TGCGCCAGCAGCCAAGAGAAGGGGCAGGGGTTTTATGGCTACACCTTC | CASSQEKGQGFYGYTF
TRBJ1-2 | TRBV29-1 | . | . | TGCAGCGTTGAGGGCAGGGCTTATGGCTACACCTTC | CSVEGRAYGYTF
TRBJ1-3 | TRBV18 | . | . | TGTGCCAGCTCATCTTCGACAATTGGAAACACCATATATTTT | CASSSSTIGNTIYF
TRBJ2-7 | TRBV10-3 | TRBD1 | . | TGTGCCATCAGTGAGGGACAGGGCCACGAGCAGTACTTC | CAISEGQGHEQYF
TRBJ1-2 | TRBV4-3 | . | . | TGCGCCAGCAGCCAAGATGCGGGGGGACTGGGCTACACCTTC | CASSQDAGGLGYTF
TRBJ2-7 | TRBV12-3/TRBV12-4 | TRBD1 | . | TGTGCCAGCAGTTTACAGCAGGGGGCGCTTCAGTACTTC | CASSLQQGALQYF
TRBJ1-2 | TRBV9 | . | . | TGTGCCAGCAGCGTAGGAGACTATGGCTACACCTTC | CASSVGDYGYTF
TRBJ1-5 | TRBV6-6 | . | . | TGTGCCAGCAGGACCGATGGCGGTGTTCAGCCCCAGCATTTT | CASRTDGGVQPQHF
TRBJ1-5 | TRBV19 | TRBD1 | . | TGTGCCAGTACCGACAGGGGAGGCGCGAGCAATCAGCCCCAGCATTTT | CASTDRGGASNQPQHF
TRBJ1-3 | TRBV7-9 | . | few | TGTGCCAGCAGCTTACTACAGAGCTCTGGAAACACCATATATTTT | CASSLLQSSGNTIYF
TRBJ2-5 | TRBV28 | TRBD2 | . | TGTGCGACCGATAACTTGGGACTAGCGGGATTGGAGACCCAGTACTTC | CATDNLGLAGLETQYF